The 21 T cell receptor beta chains below come from one sample, sequenced in a study of shared clonotypes between healthy human individuals. Sequencing was performed with immunoSEQ multiplex PCR; in TCRdb, only in-frame clones are kept and a portion is missing. The table includes about 2.4 million clones, more than 90% detected once. Sequenced input: naive CD4+ T cells sorted from blood. Subset denoted: CD45RA+ positively selected. The receptors were sampled from a man aged 18 to 29 in good health.

The chain uses TRBV7-9 and TRBJ1-5; the D is unclear. This CDR3 has 16 residues. V was pared by 5 bases and J by 3 bases, with 17 bases between. Germline V gene sequence: CDR1 SEHNR, CDR2 FQNEAQ (reference sequence). Written as DNA, the CDR3 is TGTGCCAGCAGCCTCGGGTCTCGGAGCGTCAATCAGCCCCAGCATTTT. This codes for CASSLGSRSVNQPQHF.

Note on this clone: The same CDR3 is also encoded by other DNA sequences in this sample. This chain uses TRBV6-5 with TRBJ2-7; 9 positions agree with TRBD1. The CDR3 is 15 amino acids. Trimming removed 0 bases from V and 1 base from J; junction bases left unmatched: 1. The germline gives CDR1 MNHEY, CDR2 SVGAGI. The CDR3 region is CASSYSGTGSYEQYF. CDR3 nucleotide sequence: TGTGCCAGCAGTTACTCGGGGACAGGGTCCTACGAGCAGTACTTC.

The rearrangement links TRBV6-4 to TRBJ1-1; maybe TRBD1 (6 bases). Deletions cut 8 bases from V and 2 bases from J, with 18 bases between. In germline, CDR1 is MRHNA, CDR2 SNTAGT. The CDR3 spans 15 residues. This chain's CDR3 is CASSPTRTANTEAFF. In DNA, the CDR3 is TGTGCCAGCTCCCCAACGAGGACAGCTAACACTGAAGCTTTCTTT.

The CDR3 protein is CASSIPRLAGGGNEQFF. In nucleotides, the CDR3 is TGTGCCAGTAGTATCCCCAGGCTAGCGGGAGGGGGGAATGAGCAGTTCTTC. The rearrangement joins TRBV19 to TRBJ2-1, with 12 bases that match TRBD2. The germline V gene encodes CDR1 LNHDA and CDR2 SQIVND (reference sequence). V was clipped by 3 bases and J by 7 bases; unmatched bases: 10. This CDR3 comprises 17 residues.

This clone has just one count. This chain joins TRBV5-1 and TRBJ2-1, with D possibly called TRBD1 or TRBD2 (5 bases each). Germline assignment: CDR1 SGHRS and CDR2 YFSETQ. The V end lost 4 bases, the J end lost 4 bases, and 9 bases lay between the germline ends. The CDR3 contains 13 residues. This CDR3 is CASSRDGYNEQFF. CDR3 nucleotide sequence: TGCGCCAGCAGCAGGGACGGATACAATGAGCAGTTCTTC.

V gene TRBV19 combines with J gene TRBJ2-3; 14 bases match TRBD2. V lost 4 bases, J lost 9 bases, and 6 bases stayed unmatched. This CDR3 contains 15 residues. The germline gives CDR1 LNHDA, CDR2 SQIVND (reference sequence). CDR3 loop: CASSTSGTSGGTQYF. The CDR3 coding sequence is TGTGCCAGTAGTACCTCCGGGACTAGCGGGGGCACGCAGTATTTT.

V is TRBV7-9 and J is TRBJ2-3; D unclear. This CDR3 spans 11 amino acids. Trimming took off 5 bases at V and 6 bases at J, with 6 bases between the two ends. Germline V gene data show CDR1 as SEHNR and CDR2 as FQNEAQ (reference sequence). The CDR3 is CASSRVDTQYF. The CDR3 nucleotides read TGTGCCAGCAGCCGGGTGGATACGCAGTATTTT.

The chain combines TRBV6-5 with TRBJ1-4, with a possible D match to TRBD1 (5 bases). This CDR3 spans 15 amino acids. Germline V lookup: CDR1 MNHEY, CDR2 SVGAGI. Trimming removed 5 bases from V and 0 bases from J, with 10 bases in between. In DNA form, the CDR3 reads TGTGCCAGCAGTACCGCCAGGGCAACTAATGAAAAACTGTTTTTT. This translates into CASSTARATNEKLFF.

This chain uses TRBV6-1 with TRBJ1-2, with D unresolved. The CDR3 is made up of 11 amino acids. Germline CDR1 is MNHNS and CDR2 is SASEGT. The V end lost 5 bases, the J end lost 3 bases, and 4 bases lay between the germline ends. The DNA for the CDR3 is TGTGCCAGCAGTCCTTACTATGGCTACACCTTC. Protein sequence: CASSPYYGYTF.

The gene calls are TRBV28 and TRBJ2-2; unclear D gene. The CDR3 sequence is 13 residues long. The V end lost 3 bases, the J end lost 6 bases, and 8 bases lay between the germline ends. Germline V lookup: CDR1 MDHEN, CDR2 SYDVKM. CDR3 nucleotides: TGTGCCAGCAGTTTCTTGACTCCCGGGGAGCTGTTTTTT. This sequence encodes CASSFLTPGELFF.

This sequence joins TRBV5-1 and TRBJ1-1; the match to TRBD1 covers 9 bases. Germline CDR1 and CDR2: SGHRS and YFSETQ. J lost 1 base, V lost 7 bases, and 8 bases had no gene match. The CDR3 is 15 amino acids. The CDR3 bases are TGCGCCAGCTTGGGACAGGGAACCTCGAACACTGAAGCTTTCTTT. It translates to CASLGQGTSNTEAFF.

This clone was detected only once. The same CDR3 arises from other DNA sequences in this sample as well. V usage is TRBV7-2 and J usage is TRBJ2-3, with D maybe TRBD2 (5 bases). The CDR3 loop spans 12 amino acids. V lost 3 bases and J lost 4, with 5 bases in between. Germline loops: CDR1 SGHTA, CDR2 FQGNSA. In DNA form, the CDR3 reads TGTGCCAGCAGCTTCGGGGCAGATACGCAGTATTTT. Encoded protein: CASSFGADTQYF.

As regards this clone: Other DNA sequences of this sample code for an identical CDR3. The chain employs TRBV11-3 and TRBJ1-1; 10 bases agree with TRBD1. The CDR3 runs 14 residues. V was pared by 5 bases and J by 3 bases, with 3 bases of the junction left unmatched. Germline loops: CDR1 SGHNT, CDR2 YENEEA. The chain's CDR3 is CASSPGTGDTEAFF. The CDR3 DNA reads as TGTGCCAGCAGCCCCGGGACAGGGGACACTGAAGCTTTCTTT.

This chain connects TRBV19 to TRBJ1-4, with TRBD1 identical over 9 bases. Unmatched junction bases numbered 6, after V lost 4 bases and J lost 0 bases. The CDR3 totals 17 residues. Germline values: CDR1 LNHDA, CDR2 SQIVND (reference sequence). CDR3 sequence: CASSSTGQGATNEKLFF. The CDR3 DNA reads TGTGCCAGTAGTAGCACGGGACAGGGTGCAACTAATGAAAAACTGTTTTTT.

This chain links TRBV6-5 with TRBJ1-1; the D gene is possibly TRBD1 (5 bases). The germline V gene encodes CDR1 MNHEY and CDR2 SVGAGI. The CDR3 extends over 15 amino acids. Trimming stripped 4 bases from V and 4 bases from J, with 16 bases between. The DNA of the CDR3 is TGTGCCAGCAGTTGGGGACCCCCCAGGGCCACTGAAGCTTTCTTT. This translates into CASSWGPPRATEAFF.

This sequence joins TRBV7-2 and TRBJ1-6, with TRBD1 as a possible D gene (6 bases). This CDR3 spans 16 amino acids. Per the germline V gene, CDR1 is SGHTA and CDR2 is FQGNSA. Trimming removed 5 bases at V and 0 bases at J, with 11 bases between. In DNA, the CDR3 is TGTGCCAGCAGCCCTCAACAGGGCTCCTATAATTCACCCCTCCACTTT. Its translation is CASSPQQGSYNSPLHF.

This rearrangement joins TRBV6-5 to TRBJ1-2; D possibly corresponds to TRBD1 (6 bases). CDR3 length equals 13 residues. Germline V lookup: CDR1 MNHEY, CDR2 SVGAGI. V was shortened by 6 bases and J by 0 bases, with 8 bases between the two germline ends. The CDR3 nucleotides read TGTGCCAGCAGGGACAGCTCTAACTATGGCTACACCTTC. Translated, it gives CASRDSSNYGYTF.

The chain is built from TRBV18 and TRBJ1-1; D unclear. V dropped 3 bases and J dropped 1 base, with 12 bases sitting between them. CDR3 length: 15 amino acids. CDR1 is KGHSH, CDR2 LQKENI, per germline. The CDR3 spells CASSPWERSNTEAFF. The CDR3 region has the DNA TGTGCCAGCTCACCTTGGGAAAGGTCGAACACTGAAGCTTTCTTT.

The rearrangement links TRBV5-1 to TRBJ2-3; tentatively, D is TRBD1 (6 bases). With 0 bases removed from V and 4 bases from J, the gap between germline ends came to 12 bases. The CDR3 has 15 residues. Germline CDR1 and CDR2: SGHRS and YFSETQ. The CDR3 nucleotides are TGCGCCAGCAGCTTGGCGCCAGGGGTTTCAGATACGCAGTATTTT. Protein product: CASSLAPGVSDTQYF.

This sequence joins TRBV2 and TRBJ2-2, with TRBD2 matching over 7 bases. With V trimmed by 5 bases and J by 0 bases, 3 bases remained unmatched. From germline, CDR1 is SNHLY and CDR2 FYNNEI. The CDR3 runs 15 residues. CDR3 protein: CASSRLAANTGELFF. The CDR3 nucleotides read TGTGCCAGCAGTCGGCTAGCGGCGAACACCGGGGAGCTGTTTTTT.

The chain joins TRBV30 to TRBJ2-7; D assignment may be TRBD1 or TRBD2 (5 bases each). V gave up 2 bases and J gave up 2 bases, with 25 bases separating them. From germline, CDR1 is GTSNPN and CDR2 SVGIG (reference sequence). This CDR3 spans 18 amino acids. The CDR3, as DNA: TGTGCCTGGAGTACAGGAGGCGGGTTTGGCACCCGGGCCTACGAGCAGTACTTC. Residues: CAWSTGGGFGTRAYEQYF.